Listed here are 22 T cell receptor beta chains from one sample, sequenced in a study of blood T cell repertoires in COVID-19. Sequencing was performed with immunoSEQ multiplex PCR; in TCRdb, only in-frame clones are kept and a portion is missing. The data hold hundreds of thousands of clones, with about 91% observed a single time. Sequenced material: PBMCs or T cells enriched from blood (not recorded which). The receptors were sampled from a woman in her thirties or forties with acute COVID-19.

The chain couples TRBV5-1 to TRBJ1-1; no clear D. Trimming cost V 4 bases and J 0 bases, with 10 bases left between them. Germline CDR1 and CDR2: SGHRS and YFSETQ. The CDR3 covers 14 residues. The CDR3 region has the DNA TGCGCCAGCAGCCTACAGAGCCTGAACACTGAAGCTTTCTTT. It specifies CASSLQSLNTEAFF.

Of note for this clone: The identical CDR3 is also encoded by other nucleotide sequences in the sample. V and J are TRBV30 and TRBJ1-2; no clear D. Germline V gives CDR1 GTSNPN, CDR2 SVGIG (reference sequence). The CDR3 consists of 12 residues. Deletions cut 3 bases from V and 2 bases from J, with 7 bases between. The CDR3 region has the DNA TGTGCCTGGAGCCGGGGAAACTATGGCTACACCTTC. It translates to CAWSRGNYGYTF.

J is TRBJ1-1 and V is TRBV29-1; D not certain. The germline V gene has CDR1 SQVTM and CDR2 ANQGSEA. The V end lost 4 bases, the J end lost 6 bases, and 6 bases lay between the germline ends. The CDR3 is 10 amino acids. The DNA of the CDR3 is TGCAGCGTTGCGGAGTCTGAAGCTTTCTTT. This sequence encodes CSVAESEAFF.

The CDR3 protein is CASSARVRGYTF. CDR3 in DNA: TGTGCCAGCAGCGCCAGGGTGCGGGGCTACACCTTC. The chain combines TRBV9 with TRBJ1-2, with a tentative D call TRBD1 (5 bases). Trimming removed 3 bases from V and 8 bases from J, with 11 bases in between. Germline V gene lookup returns CDR1 SGDLS and CDR2 YYNGEE. The CDR3 is 12 residues long.

V is TRBV7-3 and J is TRBJ2-2; 8 nucleotides line up with TRBD1. V was clipped by 5 bases and J by 6 bases; unmatched bases: 11. The CDR3 is 16 residues long. The V gene's germline CDR1 is SGHTA and CDR2 FQGTGA. In DNA form, the CDR3 reads TGTGCCAGCAGCCCCGGGACAGGCAACCCCTCCGGGGAGCTGTTTTTT. Protein sequence: CASSPGTGNPSGELFF.

V and J are TRBV24-1 and TRBJ2-3, with TRBD2 identical over 7 bases. This CDR3 region has 16 residues. Per germline, CDR1 KGHDR and CDR2 SFDVKD. The V gene end was trimmed by 3 bases and the J gene end by 1 base; junction bases not matched to a gene: 6. The CDR3: CATSDRAGVGTDTQYF. In DNA form, the CDR3 reads TGTGCCACCAGTGATCGTGCGGGAGTTGGCACAGATACGCAGTATTTT.

The chain joins TRBV13 to TRBJ2-1; 7 bases line up with TRBD2. Losses at the gene ends were 4 bases for V and 6 bases for J; bases not matched to a gene: 9. The CDR3 has 15 amino acids. Germline CDR1 reads PRHDT; CDR2 reads FYEKMQ (reference sequence). In DNA form, the CDR3 reads TGTGCCAGCAGCTCCCGGGGAAGCGGGGTCAATGAGCAGTTCTTC. Protein sequence: CASSSRGSGVNEQFF.

V and J are TRBV19 and TRBJ1-6; D gene ambiguous. The CDR3 extends over 12 amino acids. Per germline, CDR1 LNHDA and CDR2 SQIVND (reference sequence). V was trimmed by 1 base and J by 17 bases, leaving 12 bases between them. CDR3 amino acids: CASSIGENLVHF. The CDR3 DNA reads TGTGCCAGTAGTATAGGGGAGAACCTCGTCCACTTT. The complete variable domain, with remaining parts taken from reference TRBV19 and TRBJ1-6, reads DGGITQSPKYLFRKEGQNVTLSCEQNLNHDAMYWYRQDPGQGLRLIYYSQIVNDFQKGDIAEGYSVSREKKESFPLTVTSAQKNPTAFYLCASSIGENLVHFGNGTRLTVT.

The sample holds one count of this clone. The rearrangement joins TRBV5-1 to TRBJ1-6; D remains unclear. Trimming pared 4 bases from V and 7 bases from J, leaving 9 bases between. Germline assignment: CDR1 SGHRS and CDR2 YFSETQ. This CDR3 region has 13 residues. CDR3 residues: CASSTDTNSPLHF. In DNA form, the CDR3 reads TGCGCCAGCAGCACAGACACGAATTCACCCCTCCACTTT.

V and J are TRBV23-1 and TRBJ1-5; D call uncertain. TRBV23-1 is an open reading frame whose function is uncertain. The CDR3 sequence is 14 residues long. V dropped 2 bases and J dropped 6 bases, with 11 bases sitting between them. CDR3 sequence reads: CASSQSPAAQPQHF. CDR3 bases: TGCGCCAGCAGTCAAAGTCCGGCGGCTCAGCCCCAGCATTTT.

The rearrangement uses TRBV28 and TRBJ1-2, with no clear D. This CDR3 region has 12 residues. V shed 10 bases and J shed 8 bases, with 17 bases lying between them. Germline CDR1 reads MDHEN; CDR2 reads SYDVKM. The CDR3 loop is CATSEGLRGYTF. The CDR3 DNA follows: TGTGCCACCTCAGAAGGATTGAGGGGCTACACCTTC.

V and J are TRBV30 and TRBJ2-3; 12 bases map to TRBD2. Germline values: CDR1 GTSNPN, CDR2 SVGIG (reference sequence). The V gene end was trimmed by 8 bases and the J gene end by 3 bases; junction bases not matched to a gene: 3. CDR3 size: 13 residues. This CDR3 is CATGTSGTDTQYF. The CDR3 DNA reads TGTGCCACCGGGACTAGCGGGACAGATACGCAGTATTTT.

This clone was observed a handful of times. The rearrangement uses TRBV30 and TRBJ1-5; 7 bases agree with TRBD1. This CDR3 contains 15 residues. V trimming: 5 bases; J trimming: 2 bases; junction bases outside the gene matches: 9. The V gene's germline CDR1 is GTSNPN and CDR2 SVGIG (reference sequence). The DNA for the CDR3 is TGTGCCTGGGGACCCCGGGACAGACGCAATCAGCCCCAGCATTTT. It is translated as CAWGPRDRRNQPQHF.

This chain joins TRBV3-1 (or the pseudogene TRBV3-2) and TRBJ2-3, with D possibly TRBD2 on 6 matching bases. The CDR3 contains 16 residues. The germline gives CDR1 LGHDT, CDR2 YNNKEL (reference sequence). Trimming removed 1 base from V and 2 bases from J, with 13 bases in between. CDR3: CASSQGRGAYTDTQYF. The CDR3 bases are TGTGCCAGCAGCCAAGGCCGCGGGGCTTACACAGATACGCAGTATTTT.

This clone was observed a few times. The chain employs TRBV4-1 and TRBJ2-7; 8 nucleotides line up with TRBD1. This CDR3 has 14 amino acids. After removal of 4 bases from V and 4 bases from J, the junction contained 6 bases not matched to a gene. Germline lookup yields CDR1 MGHRA and CDR2 YSYEKL. The CDR3 sequence is CASSPQRTGYEQYF. DNA for the CDR3: TGCGCCAGCAGCCCCCAAAGGACAGGGTACGAGCAGTACTTC.

This sequence joins TRBV18 and TRBJ1-6; D is uncertain. The V and J ends lost 3 bases and 6 bases respectively, with 15 bases between them. Germline loops: CDR1 KGHSH, CDR2 LQKENI. The CDR3 covers 16 residues. The CDR3 sequence: CASSPAGVTLNSPLHF. The CDR3 coding sequence is TGTGCCAGCTCACCCGCCGGGGTCACACTTAATTCACCCCTCCACTTT.

The chain carries TRBV11-2 and TRBJ1-5, with 7 bases lining up with TRBD1. V lost 1 base and J lost 4; bases outside the gene matches: 7. Germline CDR1 and CDR2: SGHAT and FQNNGV. The CDR3 runs to 16 residues. Here the CDR3 reads CASSLGAGTANQPQHF. As DNA, the CDR3 is TGTGCCAGCAGCTTAGGAGCAGGGACAGCGAATCAGCCCCAGCATTTT.

The gene calls are TRBV21-1 and TRBJ2-1; the table assigns TRBD1, which was not confirmed against the DNA. TRBV21-1 is a documented pseudogene. The CDR3 runs to 15 residues. This chain's CDR3 is CASSIGTGVYNEQFF. The CDR3 region has the DNA TGTGCCAGCAGCATCGGGACAGGGGTGTACAATGAGCAGTTCTTC.

The CDR3 bases are TGTGCCTGGAGTCCTCTGGAGACCCAGTACTTC. Translation: CAWSPLETQYF. V is TRBV30 and J is TRBJ2-5, with D uncertain. V dropped 2 bases and J dropped 5 bases, with 6 bases sitting between them. Germline CDR1 is GTSNPN and CDR2 is SVGIG (reference sequence). The CDR3 spans 11 residues.

J is TRBJ2-3 and V is TRBV27; 7 bases are shared with TRBD2. This CDR3 region has 15 residues. Per the germline V gene, CDR1 is MNHEY and CDR2 is SMNVEV (reference sequence). Trimming removed 7 bases from V and 2 bases from J; junction bases left unmatched: 9. The CDR3 spells CASKRGRGSTDTQYF. The CDR3 DNA is TGTGCCAGCAAGCGGGGTAGGGGATCCACAGATACGCAGTATTTT.

J is TRBJ2-1 and V is TRBV12-5, with D possibly being TRBD2 (5 bases). V gave up 6 bases and J gave up 5 bases, with 14 bases separating them. The CDR3 has 14 residues. CDR1 LGHNT and CDR2 FRNRAP come from the germline V gene. The CDR3, as DNA: TGTGCTAGTGGCTCGGTCGGACTCCACAATGAGCAGTTCTTC. It specifies CASGSVGLHNEQFF.

The chain uses TRBV24-1 and TRBJ2-1; the match to TRBD1 covers 8 bases. Germline V lookup: CDR1 KGHDR, CDR2 SFDVKD. This CDR3 region has 15 residues. Trimming removed 4 bases from V and 4 bases from J; junction bases left unmatched: 5. The CDR3: CATSEGTGTYNEQFF. In DNA form, the CDR3 reads TGTGCCACCAGTGAGGGGACAGGAACTTACAATGAGCAGTTCTTC.